Listed below are T cell receptor beta chains from one sample, sequenced in a study of early T cells in non-severe SARS-CoV-2 infection. TCRdb independently ran MiXCR on the 5' RACE reads; one entry per CDR3 protein. Among about 80,000 distinct CDR3 sequences listed, less than 5.5% were seen once. Sample: whole blood, taken at baseline. These receptors were collected from an adult who was a healthcare worker with PCR-confirmed SARS-CoV-2 infection or an uninfected control (not recorded which). The CDR3 runs from the conserved cysteine through the conserved F or W. A D gene is named only where the DNA matches it firmly. Only some rows state a clone size, as once, few, many or a class for expanded clones.

cdr3_nt | cdr3_aa | j_call | v_call | clone_size | d_call
TGCAGTGCTAGAGATTTCCCAACAGGGATGATTGAGCAGTTCTTC | CSARDFPTGMIEQFF | TRBJ2-1 | TRBV20-1 | medium-sized | .
TGTGCCAGCAGTTCGTTAGCGGGAGGATCCTACAATGAGCAGTTCTTC | CASSSLAGGSYNEQFF | TRBJ2-1 | TRBV27 | few | TRBD2
TGTGCCAGCTCGGACAACGCTAATGAAAAACTGTTTTTT | CASSDNANEKLFF | TRBJ1-4 | TRBV18 | few | .
TGTGCCAGCAGCTCTACCTTGGGGGAGCAGTACTTC | CASSSTLGEQYF | TRBJ2-7 | TRBV11-3 | . | .
TGTGCCACCAGTGATTTGAGGGAGTGGCAGGGGAACTACGAGCAGTACTTC | CATSDLREWQGNYEQYF | TRBJ2-7 | TRBV24-1 | many | .
TGCGCCAGCAGCTTGGAAATAGAAAACCCGTTCTTC | CASSLEIENPFF | TRBJ2-1 | TRBV5-1 | many | .
TGTGCCAGCAGCTTCGGGGGCTCGTTCTTC | CASSFGGSFF | TRBJ2-1 | TRBV7-9 | few | .
TGCGCCAGCAGCTTGAACGGACCCGAGCAGTACTTC | CASSLNGPEQYF | TRBJ2-7 | TRBV5-1 | many | .
TGTGCCTGGAGAAAAGGGAACACTGAAGCTTTCTTT | CAWRKGNTEAFF | TRBJ1-1 | TRBV30 | medium-sized | .
TGTGCCACCACAAGACAGAACTACAATGAGCAGTTCTTC | CATTRQNYNEQFF | TRBJ2-1 | TRBV2 | . | .
TGCGCCAGCAGCTTGGCTGGCTTCTACGAGCAGTACTTC | CASSLAGFYEQYF | TRBJ2-7 | TRBV5-1 | many | .
TGCGCCAGCAGCTTGGCCACGTTCTTCTACAATGAGCAGTTCTTC | CASSLATFFYNEQFF | TRBJ2-1 | TRBV5-1 | many | .
TGTGCCAGCAGTTCACCCGACAGGGCCCAGAACACTGAAGCTTTCTTT | CASSSPDRAQNTEAFF | TRBJ1-1 | TRBV6-7 | . | TRBD1
TGTGCCAGCAGCTCCGGCTCAGGGACCCAGTACTTC | CASSSGSGTQYF | TRBJ2-5 | TRBV7-6 | many | .
TGTGCCAGTAGTATGGGACAGGTCCACGAGCAGTACTTC | CASSMGQVHEQYF | TRBJ2-7 | TRBV19 | many | TRBD1
TGTGCCAGCAGCCCCTCCCGAGCCCACAATGAGCAGTTCTTC | CASSPSRAHNEQFF | TRBJ2-1 | TRBV3-1 | . | .
TGTGCCAGCAGTCCAGACCTCCCAAAATTTCCTACAGATACGCAGTATTTT | CASSPDLPKFPTDTQYF | TRBJ2-3 | TRBV2 | many | .
TGCGCCAGCAGCTTGGGGGGCCTTCGGACCGGGGAGCTGTTTTTT | CASSLGGLRTGELFF | TRBJ2-2 | TRBV5-1 | many | .
TGTGCCAGCAGTTACGATGGACAGGGATATACGGATTCACCCCTCCACTTT | CASSYDGQGYTDSPLHF | TRBJ1-6 | TRBV6-5 | . | TRBD1
TGTGCCAGCAGCCTGGGACTAGCGGGAGTCGACGAGCAGTACTTC | CASSLGLAGVDEQYF | TRBJ2-7 | TRBV7-9 | many | TRBD2
TGTGCCAGCAGTAGGACCGGCGGGTTCCACGAGCAGTACTTC | CASSRTGGFHEQYF | TRBJ2-7 | TRBV27 | many | .
TGTGCCAGTAGTATAGACGGAGGCAGGCCGAACACAGATACGCAGTATTTT | CASSIDGGRPNTDTQYF | TRBJ2-3 | TRBV19 | once | .
TGCAGTGCCGCGCAAGGAGGGGAGTCTTTCTCCTACGAGCAGTACTTC | CSAAQGGESFSYEQYF | TRBJ2-7 | TRBV20-1 | many | .
TGTGCCAGCAGTTTGGGGACAGGGGTTCAGCCCCAGCATTTT | CASSLGTGVQPQHF | TRBJ1-5 | TRBV12-3/TRBV12-4 | . | TRBD1
TGCAGTGCGGAGGGCAGGGTTCGAACCGAGCAGTACTTC | CSAEGRVRTEQYF | TRBJ2-7 | TRBV20-1 | many | .
TGTGCCAGCTCACCAAGCACAGGGCCCAGCAATCAGCCCCAGCATTTT | CASSPSTGPSNQPQHF | TRBJ1-5 | TRBV18 | . | .
TGCGCCAGCAGCCCACGGGACTCATCCTACAATGAGCAGTTCTTC | CASSPRDSSYNEQFF | TRBJ2-1 | TRBV4-1 | many | .
TGTGCCAGCAGTCGCGCGGGGAACTATGGCTACACCTTC | CASSRAGNYGYTF | TRBJ1-2 | TRBV6-5 | . | .
TGTGCCAGCTCACCGACTAGCCGCAACACCGGGGAGCTGTTTTTT | CASSPTSRNTGELFF | TRBJ2-2 | TRBV18 | many | TRBD2
TGTGCCAGCAGTTTAGCAGGGACAGGGGCTGAAGCTTTCTTT | CASSLAGTGAEAFF | TRBJ1-1 | TRBV28 | few | TRBD1
TGCAGTGCTAACCCAACAGGGGGCACTGGCTACACCTTC | CSANPTGGTGYTF | TRBJ1-2 | TRBV20-1 | many | TRBD1
TGTGCCAGCAGTCCTGGTGGAACGAGCTCCTATAATTCACCCCTCCACTTT | CASSPGGTSSYNSPLHF | TRBJ1-6 | TRBV28 | few | .
TGTGCCAGCTCACCACACGCGTCTCAGCCCCAGCATTTT | CASSPHASQPQHF | TRBJ1-5 | TRBV18 | many | .
TGTGCCAGCAGTTATCGTCCCAGCGAGCAGTTCTTC | CASSYRPSEQFF | TRBJ2-1 | TRBV6-6 | many | .
TGTGCCAGCAGCGCTAGCGGGAGGTCAGATACGCAGTATTTT | CASSASGRSDTQYF | TRBJ2-3 | TRBV2 | . | TRBD2
TGTGCCAGCAGTCCGACAGGAGGTGGCTACACCTTC | CASSPTGGGYTF | TRBJ1-2 | TRBV6-5 | few | .
TGTGCCAGCAGCGCATCGGGCGCTGGGGGTTACAATGAGCAGTTCTTC | CASSASGAGGYNEQFF | TRBJ2-1 | TRBV11-1 | many | .
TGCAGCTATGAGGTGGCAGGGGGCTACAATGAGCAGTTCTTC | CSYEVAGGYNEQFF | TRBJ2-1 | TRBV29-1 | few | TRBD1
TGCAGTGCTCCCCCCGGCCAGCCAGAAGAGACCCAGTACTTC | CSAPPGQPEETQYF | TRBJ2-5 | TRBV20-1 | . | .
TGCGCCAGCAGCCTTGGGACAGGGCGGGTCGGGGAGCTGTTTTTT | CASSLGTGRVGELFF | TRBJ2-2 | TRBV4-1 | many | TRBD1
TGTGCCAGCACCGGACTAGCGGGAGTAAAGTCCTACAATGAGCAGTTCTTC | CASTGLAGVKSYNEQFF | TRBJ2-1 | TRBV6-6 | many | TRBD2
TGCAGTGCTAGGACTAGCGGGAGGGCCTTATTGGGCAACGAGCAGTACTTC | CSARTSGRALLGNEQYF | TRBJ2-7 | TRBV20-1 | many | TRBD2
TGTGCCAGCAGCCGAGCGGCGAAGACCCAGTACTTC | CASSRAAKTQYF | TRBJ2-5 | TRBV7-9 | few | .